This T cell receptor (beta chain) was captured in a study of blood T cell repertoires in COVID-19. Study summary: T cells, B-cell-depleted T cells, or PBMCs provided the cDNA or gDNA that served as material.

As processed by the authors: The assay estimated nucleated cells by amplifying reference gene primers. Produced via immunoSEQ multiplex PCR; TCRdb's table is partial and in-frame only. V and J calls and clone size are given by that table; D and trimming were obtained from the DNA. The sample holds over 100,000 clones, roughly 87% seen once. The V gene end was trimmed by 3 bases and the J gene end by 6 bases; junction bases not matched to a gene: 8. CDR1 is LNHDA and CDR2 is SQIVND in the germline V gene (reference sequence). The CDR3 totals 14 residues. Sequencing was done on a sample of peripheral blood. This TCR came from a woman in her 50s with COVID-19, enrolled during active disease. This chain joins TRBV19 and TRBJ2-7; 7 positions match TRBD2. The CDR3 region is CASSIGGGSSEQYF. In nucleotides, the CDR3 is TGTGCCAGTAGTATTGGGGGGGGGAGTTCCGAGCAGTACTTC.